This TCR beta chain was observed in a study of metastatic and nonmetastatic thyroid tumors (dated by TCRdb to about 2020). For context, the study as a whole: Repertoires were compared across peripheral blood and tumor or nodule tissue samples from malignant and benign thyroid patients.

Library preparation employed PCR. Instrument used: Illumina HiSeq 4000. High-throughput sequencing was used to profile the TCR beta-chain CDR3 region of each patient. Under the source paper's analysis protocol: The researchers built a classifier to tell apart papillary thyroid cancer patients with distant metastasis, based on CDR3 differences among clinicopathological groups. The Shannon index was used to assess repertoire diversity, and the Morisita-Horn index was used to assess tumor-blood repertoire similarity. TCRdb reprocessed the public reads (quality trimming at Q25 with fastp, clone calling with MiXCR) and kept in-frame beta chains. For this entry, the V and J calls and clone size follow TCRdb and not the study's own pipeline. The sample records some 60,000 clones, roughly 30% of which are singletons. The ten biggest clones cover more than 15% of the sample. In regard to this clone: The clone's antigen remains unknown. No qualities accompany the bases; no much larger clone lies one base away.

What the work shows at the level of the full study, not this receptor alone: In both blood and tumor samples, TCR beta diversity was reported to be significantly higher in malignant tumors than in benign nodules.

None of the patients had been given any treatment before thyroid surgery. Patient clinical samples collected from the early 2010s to the late 2010s were retrospectively analysed using T-cell receptor beta sequencing. This receptor was obtained from a female donor with papillary thyroid cancer or a benign thyroid nodule (not recorded which). Some clones in this sample may be carry-over from other donors' samples. What was sequenced was blood.

The CDR3 loop reads CASSFLVGSGYNEQFF. The DNA sequence is given as TGTGCCAGCAGCTTTTTGGTGGGGAGTGGCTACAATGAGCAGTTCTTC. The V and J segments used are TRBV5-4 and TRBJ2-1; the best D guess is TRBD2, with 5 bases matching. The V end loses 2 bases and the J end loses 3 bases, and a stretch of 15 bases separates them. The CDR3 contains 16 residues, cysteine and phenylalanine counted. Kept here is only the CDR3 DNA, which spans 48 bases and is read in frame from base 1. From the germline V gene (reference sequence), CDR1 is SGHNT and CDR2 is YYREEE.